This record covers a single T cell receptor beta chain. Its antigen remains unidentified. TCRdb's table, derived via immunoSEQ multiplex PCR, lists solely in-frame clones and lacks some. This table holds approximately 110,000 clones, 92% found once. The V gene lost 0 bases and the J gene lost 0 bases, with 9 bases spanning the gap. The germline V gene encodes CDR1 LGHDT and CDR2 YNNKEL (reference sequence). The CDR3 sequence is 15 residues long. This sample is drawn from a study of T cell responses to AZD1222 COVID-19 vaccine. Whole-study findings and limits: The repertoires were collected only after the peak T cell response. Compared with day 0, the breadth and depth of the Spike-specific TCR repertoire rose significantly after two doses of AZD1222. A mostly white British donor set with more females was recruited, and clonal diversity was possibly underestimated. Baseline seropositivity characterized only a handful of AZD1222 recipients.

The clonotype comes from an adult in good health. Sequenced here: peripheral blood, sampled on day 0 of AZD1222 vaccination. This chain links TRBV3-1 (or the pseudogene TRBV3-2) with TRBJ2-7; D is unresolved. This CDR3 reads CASSQDGSSSYEQYF. CDR3 DNA: TGTGCCAGCAGCCAAGACGGGTCCAGCTCCTACGAGCAGTACTTC.